The 18 T cell receptor beta chains below were found in one sample sequenced in a study of beta chain features in type 1 diabetes (dated by TCRdb to the late 2010s). Summary of the overall study and its limitations: A moderate but significant shortening of TCRB CDR3 length was observed in type 1 diabetes patients in all four CD4+ subsets.

Preparation of the library involved the immunoSEQ multiplex PCR assay. The entire isolated RNA was reverse transcribed using the High Capacity cDNA Reverse Transcription Kit, and thus expressed TCRB transcripts were sequenced. Not all clones reach the TCRdb copy of this immuneACCESS table, which keeps in-frame sequences only. Checked studies attribute under half of the gap to unresolved V genes and leave the rest unexplained. This sample holds about 660,000 clones; over 12% were observed only once. The ten largest clones capture 0.04% of the sample. What these receptors recognize is not known. The sample consisted of naive CD4+ T cells from blood. What the cell subset or site label conveys for this sample: true naive CD4+ T cells. The receptors here all came from a man aged 18 to 29 with type 1 diabetes.

Only a few counts were recorded for this clone. The rearrangement links TRBV28 to TRBJ2-2; TRBD1 agrees at 10 bases. The CDR3 spans 15 residues. V was clipped by 8 bases and J by 4 bases; unmatched bases: 7. Germline V CDR1 and CDR2: MDHEN, SYDVKM. CDR3 in amino acids: CASLTGGSSTGELFF. CDR3 nucleotide sequence: TGTGCCAGCTTGACAGGGGGCTCTTCCACCGGGGAGCTGTTTTTT.

This clone has just a few counts. The V call is TRBV18, the J call TRBJ2-3, with TRBD1 matching 10 bases. With 6 bases clipped from V and 1 base from J, the junction kept 4 bases outside the gene matches. The CDR3 consists of 15 residues. Germline lookup yields CDR1 KGHSH and CDR2 LQKENI. The CDR3 protein is CASSQTGGGTDTQYF. The CDR3 DNA follows: TGTGCCAGCTCGCAGACAGGGGGCGGCACAGATACGCAGTATTTT.

The chain is built from TRBV29-1 and TRBJ2-7; D is perhaps TRBD1 or TRBD2 (5 bases each). V lost 6 bases and J 7 bases, leaving 25 bases between the germline ends. This CDR3 region has 15 residues. CDR1 and CDR2 from the germline V gene are SQVTM and ANQGSEA. CDR3 in amino acids: CSVSIVERGSLEQYF. The CDR3 DNA reads TGCAGCGTGTCTATAGTGGAGAGGGGTTCCTTGGAGCAGTACTTC.

This chain's CDR3 is CAISELVRGTLSYEQYF. Written as DNA, the CDR3 is TGTGCCATCAGTGAGCTAGTGAGAGGGACCCTATCCTACGAGCAGTACTTC. The chain carries TRBV10-3 and TRBJ2-7, with D perhaps given as TRBD1 or TRBD2 (5 bases each). The CDR3 sequence is 17 residues long. Per germline, CDR1 ENHRY and CDR2 SYGVKD. V shed 2 bases and J shed 1 base, with 18 bases lying between them.

This clone showed up just a few times. The rearrangement uses TRBV2 and TRBJ2-4, with D possibly TRBD1 on 6 matching bases. The CDR3 length is 12 residues. V was cut by 7 bases and J by 6 bases, with 10 bases left in between. The germline V gene has CDR1 SNHLY and CDR2 FYNNEI. The CDR3 DNA reads TGTGCCAGCACAGGGGAAGGAAACATTCAGTACTTC. Amino acid sequence: CASTGEGNIQYF.

This clone was counted only a few times. The rearrangement joins TRBV6-1 to TRBJ2-6; 7 bases are shared with TRBD1. Trimming removed 5 bases from V and 2 bases from J; junction bases left unmatched: 3. The germline CDR1 and CDR2 sequences are MNHNS and SASEGT. CDR3 length: 15 amino acids. The DNA for the CDR3 is TGTGCCAGCAGTATTACAGGGGCTGGGGCCAACGTCCTGACTTTC. This gives the protein CASSITGAGANVLTF.

The rearrangement uses TRBV14 and TRBJ1-3; D gene ambiguous. The CDR3 has 14 residues. V was pared by 4 bases and J by 1 base, with 8 bases between. Germline V gives CDR1 SGHDN, CDR2 FVKESK. CDR3 bases: TGTGCCAGCAGCCCGGGCTTTTCTGGAAACACCATATATTTT. Its translation: CASSPGFSGNTIYF. Full variable domain (missing parts from reference TRBV14 and TRBJ1-3): EAGVTQFPSHSVIEKGQTVTLRCDPISGHDNLYWYRRVMGKEIKFLLHFVKESKQDESGMPNNRFLAERTGGTYSTLKVQPAELEDSGVYFCASSPGFSGNTIYFGEGSWLTVV.

Only a few counts were recorded for this clone. The chain is built from TRBV10-3 and TRBJ1-2; 10 bases line up with TRBD1. This CDR3 region has 14 residues. Germline V gives CDR1 ENHRY, CDR2 SYGVKD. V lost 5 bases and J lost 5; bases outside the gene matches: 5. CDR3 bases: TGTGCCATCAGTTCACGGACAGGGGGTTATGGCTACACCTTC. This translates into CAISSRTGGYGYTF.

V and J are TRBV13 and TRBJ2-7; D may be TRBD2 (6 bases). V was clipped by 3 bases and J by 1 base, with 16 bases between them. Germline V CDR1 and CDR2: PRHDT, FYEKMQ (reference sequence). CDR3 length: 16 amino acids. CDR3 sequence reads: CASSFQRTGESYEQYF. The DNA of the CDR3 is TGTGCCAGCAGCTTTCAGAGGACGGGGGAGTCCTACGAGCAGTACTTC.

This clone was seen only a few times. The chain uses TRBV2 and TRBJ2-6, with D unresolved. Germline V gives CDR1 SNHLY, CDR2 FYNNEI. V lost 5 bases and J 2 bases, leaving 7 bases between the germline ends. The CDR3 contains 14 residues. In DNA, the CDR3 is TGTGCCAGCAGTCCCCGTACTGGGGCCAACGTCCTGACTTTC. Translated: CASSPRTGANVLTF.

The V gene is TRBV30, the J gene TRBJ1-5; D gene unclear. CDR1 and CDR2 (germline): GTSNPN, SVGIG (reference sequence). The CDR3 contains 14 residues. Deletions cut 1 base from V and 0 bases from J, with 7 bases between. For the CDR3, the DNA is TGTGCCTGGAGTGATAGGGTTAGCAATCAGCCCCAGCATTTT. It translates to CAWSDRVSNQPQHF.

The chain couples TRBV29-1 to TRBJ2-1, with 9 bases that match TRBD1. The germline V gene has CDR1 SQVTM and CDR2 ANQGSEA. The V gene end was trimmed by 4 bases and the J gene end by 3 bases; junction bases not matched to a gene: 7. The CDR3 is 15 amino acids. CDR3 amino acids: CSVGAGQGNYNEQFF. Here the CDR3 DNA reads TGCAGCGTTGGGGCGGGACAGGGAAACTACAATGAGCAGTTCTTC.

The chain links TRBV2 to TRBJ2-7; 7 nucleotides agree with TRBD1. Trimming took 8 bases from V and 2 from J; bases not matched to a gene: 3. This CDR3 region has 12 residues. Germline lookup yields CDR1 SNHLY and CDR2 FYNNEI. The CDR3 DNA reads TGTGCCAGCGCACAGGGGACCTACGAGCAGTACTTC. Amino acids: CASAQGTYEQYF.

The chain joins TRBV29-1 to TRBJ2-2; 11 bases align to TRBD2. CDR3 length equals 16 residues. J gave up 4 bases and V 8 bases, and 12 bases lay outside the gene matches. The V gene's germline CDR1 is SQVTM and CDR2 ANQGSEA. This CDR3 reads CSSRRTSGGGTGELFF. The DNA for the CDR3 is TGCAGCTCTCGACGTACTAGCGGGGGTGGCACCGGGGAGCTGTTTTTT.

In its sample, this clone was seen a few times. The J gene is TRBJ2-3, the V gene TRBV18, with D possibly TRBD1 on 6 matching bases. V was cut by 3 bases and J by 2 bases, with 12 bases left in between. The CDR3 loop spans 15 amino acids. From germline, CDR1 is KGHSH and CDR2 LQKENI. The CDR3 protein is CASSPRQDITDTQYF. The CDR3 coding sequence is TGTGCCAGCTCACCCCGACAGGACATCACAGATACGCAGTATTTT.

This clone was counted a few times. This chain links TRBV2 with TRBJ2-3; D remains unclear. Trimming pared 4 bases from V and 2 bases from J, leaving 10 bases between. CDR1 and CDR2 from the germline V gene are SNHLY and FYNNEI. The CDR3 has 14 residues. The CDR3 here is CASSAGRTTDTQYF. The CDR3 DNA reads TGTGCCAGCAGTGCTGGGCGGACCACAGATACGCAGTATTTT.

The chain links TRBV11-2 to TRBJ2-3, with 9 bases lining up with TRBD2. Germline trimming cut 7 bases from V and 1 base from J; bases unmatched to any gene: 9. The CDR3 has 16 residues. Germline values: CDR1 SGHAT, CDR2 FQNNGV. Here the CDR3 reads CASNSYASGGTDTQYF. The CDR3 nucleotides read TGTGCCAGCAACTCATATGCTAGCGGGGGCACAGATACGCAGTATTTT.

This clone has more than one count but fewer than ten. One junction end does not reproduce the germline sequence, and a read error may be involved. J is TRBJ2-1 and V is TRBV2; D perhaps matches TRBD2 (6 bases). Germline CDR1 SNHLY, CDR2 FYNNEI. The CDR3 length is 9 residues. CDR3 in DNA: TGTGCCAGCGGAGGGCAAGGTATCTTC. This encodes CASGGQGIF.